The 25 T cell receptor beta chains below all came from one sample that was sequenced in a study of read filtering for tumor transcriptome and immune sequencing. This library used roughly 370 ng RNA and molecular barcoded adaptors spanning alpha/delta and beta/gamma chains. TCRdb fed the reads into MiXCR, producing one record per CDR3 protein. Of 35,000 to 50,000 distinct CDR3 sequences listed, about 13% are singletons. Sequencing was carried out using a population of CD138-negative cells sorted from bone marrow. These receptor sequences come from a donor at least 40 years old with multiple myeloma.

This clonotype was detected many times. The chain has TRBV28 and TRBJ1-2, with TRBD1 as a possible D gene (6 bases). This CDR3 contains 14 residues. The V end was cut by 8 bases, the J end by 3 bases, with 16 bases between. In germline, CDR1 is MDHEN, CDR2 SYDVKM. The CDR3 sequence: CASREGGEHYGYTF. For the CDR3, the DNA is TGTGCCAGCCGTGAGGGGGGCGAGCACTATGGCTACACCTTC.

This clonotype was observed many times. The rearrangement joins TRBV6-2 or TRBV6-3 to TRBJ2-7, with D perhaps being TRBD1 or TRBD2 (6 bases each). The V end was cut by 5 bases, the J end by 2 bases, with 16 bases between. This CDR3 contains 15 residues. Germline V gene lookup returns CDR1 MNHEY and CDR2 SVGEGT. DNA for the CDR3: TGTGCCAGCAGTGATTATCGGGGGCCACCCTACGAGCAGTACTTC. Amino acids: CASSDYRGPPYEQYF.

This clonotype was recorded at least ten times. The chain employs TRBV4-1 and TRBJ1-5; D not resolved. This CDR3 comprises 13 residues. The germline V gene encodes CDR1 MGHRA and CDR2 YSYEKL. V gave up 2 bases and J gave up 4 bases, with 6 bases separating them. CDR3 residues: CASSQPLNQPQHF. The CDR3 DNA reads TGCGCCAGCAGCCAACCTCTAAATCAGCCCCAGCATTTT.

A few counts support this clonotype. A clone one base away is much larger, so this may be a read error. This rearrangement joins TRBV5-5 to TRBJ2-7; D perhaps matches TRBD1 (6 bases). CDR3 length: 14 residues. Germline-derived CDR1 and CDR2 are SGHKS and YYEKEE (reference sequence). In DNA, the CDR3 is TGTGCCAGCAGCTTGTCCGGGACATCTTACGGGCAGTACTTC. It specifies CASSLSGTSYGQYF. Together with reference TRBV5-5 and TRBJ2-7, the CDR3 gives the full variable domain: DAGVTQSPTHLIKTRGQQVTLRCSPISGHKSVSWYQQVLGQGPQFIFQYYEKEERGRGNFPDRFSARQFPNYSSELNVNALLLGDSALYLCASSLSGTSYGQYFGPGTRLTVT.

The sample holds many counts of this clonotype. This chain connects TRBV12-3 or TRBV12-4 to TRBJ2-1; 9 positions match TRBD1. The CDR3 runs 15 residues. The V and J ends lost 3 bases and 8 bases, in that order; junction bases with no gene match: 8. CDR3 DNA sequence: TGTGCCAGCAGTTTGGGGACAGGGAGCGACGATGAGCAGTTCTTC. It translates to CASSLGTGSDDEQFF.

J is TRBJ2-7 and V is TRBV20-1; 12 nucleotides match TRBD1. V lost 3 bases to trimming and J lost 5 bases; unmatched junction nucleotides: 5. CDR3 length: 14 residues. Per germline, CDR1 DFQATT and CDR2 SNEGSKA (reference sequence). The CDR3 here is CSARSGTGGDEQYF. The CDR3 region has the DNA TGCAGTGCTAGGTCCGGGACAGGGGGCGACGAGCAGTACTTC.

The chain carries TRBV29-1 and TRBJ1-2; the D gene is possibly TRBD1 (6 bases). This CDR3 is built from 14 residues. Germline-derived CDR1 and CDR2 are SQVTM and ANQGSEA. Between the trimmed V and J ends, which lost 3 bases and 9 bases, there was a span of 20 bases. The CDR3, as DNA: TGCAGCGTTGACTCAACAGGGTGCTCTAACAGCTACACCTTC. Protein product: CSVDSTGCSNSYTF. Looking up the rest from reference TRBV29-1 and TRBJ1-2 gives the full variable domain: SAVISQKPSRDICQRGTSLTIQCQVDSQVTMMFWYRQQPGQSLTLIATANQGSEATYESGFVIDKFPISRPNLTFSTLTVSNMSPEDSSIYLCSVDSTGCSNSYTFGSGTRLTVV.

The chain uses TRBV6-2 or TRBV6-3 and TRBJ1-4; 8 bases map to TRBD1. CDR3 size: 14 residues. The V segment lost 5 bases and the J segment 8 bases; nucleotides outside the gene matches: 7. CDR1 and CDR2 (germline): MNHEY, SVGEGT. CDR3 bases: TGTGCCAGCAGTCCCGGGACAGGAGGGGAAAAACTGTTTTTT. Its protein is CASSPGTGGEKLFF.

This clonotype counts as medium-sized. The chain couples TRBV12-3 or TRBV12-4 to TRBJ2-1; 8 bases map to TRBD2. Trimming took 1 base from V and 8 from J; bases not matched to a gene: 4. The CDR3 loop spans 14 amino acids. The CDR3 region has the DNA TGTGCCAGCAGTTTAGGACTAGCGAGCGATGAGCAGTTCTTC. It yields the protein CASSLGLASDEQFF.

This clonotype has only a few counts. V gene TRBV7-9 combines with J gene TRBJ2-3; D is undetermined. V lost 4 bases and J 2 bases, leaving 10 bases between the germline ends. CDR3 length equals 14 residues. Germline V CDR1 and CDR2: SEHNR, FQNEAQ (reference sequence). CDR3 bases: TGTGCCAGCAGCTCCACTGGATCCACAGATACGCAGTATTTT. Protein sequence: CASSSTGSTDTQYF.

This clonotype was seen at least ten times. This chain connects TRBV7-9 to TRBJ2-1, with 14 bases lining up with TRBD2. Germline CDR1 reads SEHNR; CDR2 reads FQNEAQ (reference sequence). This CDR3 contains 17 residues. Trimming took 4 bases from V and 7 from J; bases not matched to a gene: 9. This CDR3 reads CASSSRLAGGRMNEQFF. CDR3 nucleotide sequence: TGTGCCAGCAGCTCAAGACTAGCGGGGGGGCGAATGAATGAGCAGTTCTTC.

This clonotype was counted many times. This CDR3 reads CAWRGSGTGVQPQHF. CDR3 coding DNA: TGTGCCTGGAGGGGCTCTGGGACAGGGGTTCAGCCCCAGCATTTT. The chain has TRBV30 and TRBJ1-5; 10 nucleotides match TRBD1. Germline CDR1 reads GTSNPN; CDR2 reads SVGIG (reference sequence). With 3 bases clipped from V and 6 bases from J, the junction kept 8 bases outside the gene matches. The CDR3 extends over 15 amino acids.

This clonotype was detected ten times or more. The rearrangement uses TRBV27 and TRBJ1-5; D is undetermined. V was clipped by 3 bases and J by 0 bases, with 12 bases between them. Germline V gives CDR1 MNHEY, CDR2 SMNVEV (reference sequence). CDR3 length: 16 residues. The CDR3 loop reads CASSFPRVDSNQPQHF. In nucleotides, the CDR3 is TGTGCCAGCAGTTTCCCGAGGGTTGATAGCAATCAGCCCCAGCATTTT.

This clonotype showed up just a few times. J is TRBJ1-1 and V is TRBV6-1, with D possibly being TRBD1 (6 bases). Deletions cut 7 bases from V and 5 bases from J, with 17 bases between. The CDR3 sequence is 14 residues long. Germline V gene data show CDR1 as MNHNS and CDR2 as SASEGT. The CDR3 region is CASKSSGENTEAFF. CDR3 coding DNA: TGTGCCAGCAAGTCCTCAGGGGAGAATACTGAAGCTTTCTTT.

This clonotype was counted at least ten times. This chain joins TRBV5-1 and TRBJ1-1, with TRBD1 identical over 7 bases. Germline lookup yields CDR1 SGHRS and CDR2 YFSETQ. Trimming at V came to 3 bases and at J to 0 bases, leaving 11 bases not matched to a gene. The CDR3 has 17 amino acids. CDR3 in DNA: TGCGCCAGCAGCTGGACGACAGGGCCAGGGATGAACACTGAAGCTTTCTTT. Its protein product is CASSWTTGPGMNTEAFF. The full variable domain, its missing parts supplied by reference TRBV5-1 and TRBJ1-1, is KAGVTQTPRYLIKTRGQQVTLSCSPISGHRSVSWYQQTPGQGLQFLFEYFSETQRNKGNFPGRFSGRQFSNSRSEMNVSTLELGDSALYLCASSWTTGPGMNTEAFFGQGTRLTVV.

This clonotype was found many times. This chain joins TRBV4-1 and TRBJ2-2; unclear D gene. Trimming stripped 1 base from V and 7 bases from J, with 10 bases between. The germline V gene encodes CDR1 MGHRA and CDR2 YSYEKL. CDR3 length: 14 residues. CDR3 amino acids: CASSQAKGIGELFF. The DNA for the CDR3 is TGCGCCAGCAGCCAAGCGAAGGGAATCGGGGAGCTGTTTTTT.

The V and J genes are TRBV6-5 and TRBJ2-2, with D possibly being TRBD2 (5 bases). This CDR3 region has 16 residues. The V end lost 2 bases, the J end lost 3 bases, and 13 bases lay between the germline ends. Germline loops: CDR1 MNHEY, CDR2 SVGAGI. In DNA, the CDR3 is TGTGCCAGCAGTTACAGCTTGGGGAGCGACACCGGGGAGCTGTTTTTT. Encoded protein: CASSYSLGSDTGELFF.

Ten or more counts support this clonotype. The V and J genes are TRBV3-1 and TRBJ2-5; TRBD2 might be the D (5 bases). V lost 2 bases, J lost 5 bases, and 9 bases lay in between. The CDR3 consists of 13 residues. CDR1 LGHDT and CDR2 YNNKEL come from the germline V gene (reference sequence). CDR3 sequence: CASSQLGGETQYF. The CDR3 DNA sequence: TGTGCCAGCAGCCAATTAGGCGGGGAGACCCAGTACTTC.

This clonotype has ten or more counts. Since a much larger clone is just one base distant, this may be a read error. The gene calls are TRBV20-1 and TRBJ2-1; 7 bases map to TRBD2. The CDR3 contains 15 residues. Per the germline V gene, CDR1 is DFQATT and CDR2 is SNEGSKA (reference sequence). The CDR3 DNA reads TGCAGTGCTAGCCCCCCCGGGCTAGCGGCCAATGGGCAGTTCTTC. Encoded protein: CSASPPGLAANGQFF.

As to this clonotype: With a much larger clone just one base away, this may be a read error. The chain couples TRBV25-1 to TRBJ2-1; D is unclear. With 6 bases removed from V and 2 bases from J, the gap between germline ends came to 11 bases. Germline V gene sequence: CDR1 MGHDK, CDR2 SYGVNS. CDR3 length equals 14 residues. The CDR3 sequence: CASSLGITYNEQFF. The CDR3 DNA reads as TGTGCCAGCAGCCTGGGAATTACCTACAATGAGCAGTTCTTC.

This clonotype was seen ten or more times. J is TRBJ2-2 and V is TRBV9; 7 bases are shared with TRBD2. CDR3 length equals 15 residues. The J segment lost 3 bases and the V segment lost 4 bases, leaving 6 bases of the junction unmatched. Germline CDR1 and CDR2: SGDLS and YYNGEE. The CDR3 DNA is TGTGCCAGCAGCCGGGAGGTTACAGACACCGGGGAGCTGTTTTTT. The encoded protein is CASSREVTDTGELFF.

In the case of this clonotype: At one of its ends the junction is not consistent with the germline gene, which may arise from a read error. This chain joins TRBV19 and TRBJ2-1; tentatively, D is TRBD1 or TRBD2 (6 bases each). The CDR3 has 16 residues. CDR1 and CDR2 from the germline V gene are LNHDA and SQIVND (reference sequence). CDR3 residues: CASSTFGGLSYHEQFF. The DNA of the CDR3 is TGTGCCAGTAGTACATTCGGGGGCCTCTCCTACCATGAGCAGTTCTTC.

This clonotype was observed many times. The chain carries TRBV28 and TRBJ2-6; D unresolved. The CDR3 contains 16 residues. V lost 4 bases, J lost 0 bases, and 10 bases lay in between. Germline-derived CDR1 and CDR2 are MDHEN and SYDVKM. CDR3 region: CASSSRPGSGANVLTF. The CDR3 bases are TGTGCCAGCAGTTCGAGACCGGGCTCTGGGGCCAACGTCCTGACTTTC.

This clonotype has ten or more counts. A much larger clone lies one base from this, so it may be a read error. This chain links TRBV7-6 with TRBJ2-2; D perhaps matches TRBD1 (5 bases). This CDR3 is built from 14 residues. Germline-derived CDR1 and CDR2 are SGHVS and FNYEAQ. Trimming stripped 4 bases from V and 4 bases from J, with 10 bases between. The CDR3 protein is CASSSAQGTGELFF. The CDR3, as DNA: TGTGCCAGCAGCTCAGCGCAGGGCACCGGGGAGCTGTTTTTT.

The rearrangement uses TRBV7-9 and TRBJ1-1; D is unclear. Germline V gives CDR1 SEHNR, CDR2 FQNEAQ (reference sequence). There are 13 residues in the CDR3. Trimming left V 8 bases short and J 0 bases short, with 10 bases between. CDR3 sequence: CASRWEMNTEAFF. The CDR3 DNA follows: TGTGCCAGCCGCTGGGAGATGAACACTGAAGCTTTCTTT.